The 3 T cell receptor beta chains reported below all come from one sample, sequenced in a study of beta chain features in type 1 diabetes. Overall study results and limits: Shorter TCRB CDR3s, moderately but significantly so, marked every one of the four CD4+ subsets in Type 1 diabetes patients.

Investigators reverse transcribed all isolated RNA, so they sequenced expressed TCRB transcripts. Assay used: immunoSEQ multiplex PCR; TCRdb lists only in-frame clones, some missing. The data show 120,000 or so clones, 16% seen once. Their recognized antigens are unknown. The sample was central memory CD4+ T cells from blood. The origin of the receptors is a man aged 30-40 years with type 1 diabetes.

The CDR3 region is CASIRGQTDTQYF. CDR3 coding DNA: TGTGCCAGCATCAGGGGCCAAACAGATACGCAGTATTTT. The chain joins TRBV2 to TRBJ2-3; D may be TRBD1 (6 bases). Trimming left V 7 bases short and J 3 bases short, with 11 bases between. The CDR3 has 13 residues. Per the germline V gene, CDR1 is SNHLY and CDR2 is FYNNEI. Full variable domain (missing parts from reference TRBV2 and TRBJ2-3): EPEVTQTPSHQVTQMGQEVILRCVPISNHLYFYWYRQILGQKVEFLVSFYNNEISEKSEIFDDQFSVERPDGSNFTLKIRSTKLEDSAMYFCASIRGQTDTQYFGPGTRLTVL.

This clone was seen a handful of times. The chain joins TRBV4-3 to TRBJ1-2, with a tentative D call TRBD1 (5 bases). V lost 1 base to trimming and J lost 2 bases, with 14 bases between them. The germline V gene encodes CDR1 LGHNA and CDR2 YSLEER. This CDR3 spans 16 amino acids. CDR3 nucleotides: TGCGCCAGCAGCCAAGTTAGGGCTCAGGGAAACTATGGCTACACCTTC. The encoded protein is CASSQVRAQGNYGYTF.

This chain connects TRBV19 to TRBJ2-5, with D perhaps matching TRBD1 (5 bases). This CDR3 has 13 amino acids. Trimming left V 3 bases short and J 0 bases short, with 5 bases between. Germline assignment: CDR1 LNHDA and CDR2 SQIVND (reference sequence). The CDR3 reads CASSMTDQETQYF. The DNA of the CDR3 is TGTGCCAGTAGTATGACAGACCAAGAGACCCAGTACTTC.